The clone carrying this TCR beta chain was observed a few times. Antigen specificity is unknown. This entry belongs to a study of shared clonotypes between healthy human individuals. Whole-study findings and limits: Owing to a small donor count, the genetic and exposure-history diversity represented was limited. It was anticipated that sequencing depth would influence how many clonotypes donors shared. Exclusively blood specimens were collected; tissue repertoires likely differ.

CDR1 MDHEN and CDR2 SYDVKM come from the germline V gene. The CDR3 is made up of 13 amino acids. Method: immunoSEQ multiplex PCR; TCRdb's copy keeps in-frame clones and lacks some. This sample carries 400,000 to 500,000 clones, roughly four fifths of them seen once, and the ten largest clones take approximately 13%. Adult donors, all healthy and HIV-negative, had no recent acute infections or vaccinations. The J gene is TRBJ2-5, the V gene TRBV28, with D possibly being TRBD2 (5 bases). TRBJ2-7 explains the end of the DNA better; the J call may be wrong. The source material was PBMCs. This receptor was taken from a woman between 40 and 55 years old in good health. Some clones in this sample may be carry-over from other donors' samples. The CDR3 reads CASRRVSSYEQYF. The CDR3 coding sequence is TGTGCCAGCAGGAGGGTTAGCTCCTACGAGCAGTACTTC.